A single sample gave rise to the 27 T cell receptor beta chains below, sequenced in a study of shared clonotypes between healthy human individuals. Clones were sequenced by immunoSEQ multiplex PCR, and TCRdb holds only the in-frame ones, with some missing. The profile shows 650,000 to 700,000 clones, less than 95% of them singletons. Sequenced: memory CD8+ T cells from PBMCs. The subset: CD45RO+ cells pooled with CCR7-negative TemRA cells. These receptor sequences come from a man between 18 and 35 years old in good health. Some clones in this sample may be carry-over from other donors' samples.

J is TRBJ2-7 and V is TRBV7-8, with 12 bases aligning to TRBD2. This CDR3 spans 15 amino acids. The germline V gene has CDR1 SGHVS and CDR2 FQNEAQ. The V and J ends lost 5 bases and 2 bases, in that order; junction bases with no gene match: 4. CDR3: CASSPTSGRPYEQYF. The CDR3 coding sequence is TGTGCCAGCAGCCCGACTAGCGGGAGACCCTACGAGCAGTACTTC.

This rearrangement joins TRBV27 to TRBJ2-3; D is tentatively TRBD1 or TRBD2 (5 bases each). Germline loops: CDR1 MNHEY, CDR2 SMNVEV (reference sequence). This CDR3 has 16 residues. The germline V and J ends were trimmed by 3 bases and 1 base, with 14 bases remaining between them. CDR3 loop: CASSLRRQGGTDTQYF. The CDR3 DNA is TGTGCCAGCAGTTTGCGGCGGCAGGGAGGCACAGATACGCAGTATTTT.

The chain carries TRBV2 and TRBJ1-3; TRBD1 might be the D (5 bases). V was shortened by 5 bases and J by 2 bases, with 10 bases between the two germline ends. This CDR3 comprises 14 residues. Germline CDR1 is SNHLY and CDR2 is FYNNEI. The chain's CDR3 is CASSPRGTGNTIYF. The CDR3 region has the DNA TGTGCCAGCAGTCCAAGGGGAACTGGAAACACCATATATTTT. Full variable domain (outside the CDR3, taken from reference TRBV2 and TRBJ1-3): EPEVTQTPSHQVTQMGQEVILRCVPISNHLYFYWYRQILGQKVEFLVSFYNNEISEKSEIFDDQFSVERPDGSNFTLKIRSTKLEDSAMYFCASSPRGTGNTIYFGEGSWLTVV.

Here the CDR3 reads CASSVWVSGDQETQYF. The CDR3 bases are TGTGCCAGCAGCGTTTGGGTTTCGGGAGACCAAGAGACCCAGTACTTC. The J gene is TRBJ2-5, the V gene TRBV9, with D tentatively TRBD2 (6 bases). Germline loops: CDR1 SGDLS, CDR2 YYNGEE. The CDR3 length is 16 residues. V was trimmed by 2 bases and J by 0 bases, leaving 14 bases between them.

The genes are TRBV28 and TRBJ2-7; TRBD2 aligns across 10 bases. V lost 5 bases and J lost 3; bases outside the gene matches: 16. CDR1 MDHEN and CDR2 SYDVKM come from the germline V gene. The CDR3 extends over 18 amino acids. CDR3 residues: CASSPSLTQLAGLYEQYF. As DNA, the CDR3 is TGTGCCAGCAGTCCCTCTCTTACCCAACTAGCGGGGCTCTACGAGCAGTACTTC. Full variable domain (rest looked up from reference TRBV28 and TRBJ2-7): DVKVTQSSRYLVKRTGEKVFLECVQDMDHENMFWYRQDPGLGLRLIYFSYDVKMKEKGDIPEGYSVSREKKERFSLILESASTNQTSMYLCASSPSLTQLAGLYEQYFGPGTRLTVT.

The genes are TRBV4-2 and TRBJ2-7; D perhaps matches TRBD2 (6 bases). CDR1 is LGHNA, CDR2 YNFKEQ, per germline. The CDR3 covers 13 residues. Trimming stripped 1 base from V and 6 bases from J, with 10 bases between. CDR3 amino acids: CASSQALGGEQYF. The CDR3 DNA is TGTGCCAGCAGCCAAGCCTTGGGGGGCGAGCAGTACTTC.

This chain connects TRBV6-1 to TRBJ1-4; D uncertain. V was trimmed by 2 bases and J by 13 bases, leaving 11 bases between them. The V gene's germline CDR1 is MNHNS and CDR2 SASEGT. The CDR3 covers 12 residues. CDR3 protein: CASSEFGRALFF. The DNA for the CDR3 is TGTGCCAGCAGTGAATTCGGGAGGGCACTGTTTTTT.

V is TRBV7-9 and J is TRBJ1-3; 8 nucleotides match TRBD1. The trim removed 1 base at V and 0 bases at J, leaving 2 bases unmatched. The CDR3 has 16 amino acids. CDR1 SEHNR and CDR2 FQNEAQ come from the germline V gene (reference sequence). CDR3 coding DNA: TGTGCCAGCAGCTTAGACAGGGGGAACTCTGGAAACACCATATATTTT. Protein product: CASSLDRGNSGNTIYF.

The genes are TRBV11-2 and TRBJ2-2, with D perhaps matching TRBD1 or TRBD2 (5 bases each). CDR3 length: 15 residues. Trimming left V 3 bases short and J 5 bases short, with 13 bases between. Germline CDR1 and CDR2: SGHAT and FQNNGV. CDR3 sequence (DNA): TGTGCCAGCAGCTTCCGCCGGGGCGAGACCGGGGAGCTGTTTTTT. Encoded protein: CASSFRRGETGELFF.

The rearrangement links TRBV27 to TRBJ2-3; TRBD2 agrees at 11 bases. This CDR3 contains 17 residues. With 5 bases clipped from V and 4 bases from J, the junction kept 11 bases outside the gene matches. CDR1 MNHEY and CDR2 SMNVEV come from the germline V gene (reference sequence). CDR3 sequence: CASSLLTSGRVSDTQYF. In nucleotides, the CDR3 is TGTGCCAGCAGTCTCTTAACTAGCGGGAGAGTGTCAGATACGCAGTATTTT.

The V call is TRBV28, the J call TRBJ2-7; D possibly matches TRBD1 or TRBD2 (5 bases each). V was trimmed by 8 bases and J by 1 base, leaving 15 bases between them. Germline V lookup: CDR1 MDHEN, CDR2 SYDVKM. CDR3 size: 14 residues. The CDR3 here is CASGLGVFSYEQYF. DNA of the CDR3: TGTGCCAGCGGCCTGGGGGTCTTTTCCTACGAGCAGTACTTC.

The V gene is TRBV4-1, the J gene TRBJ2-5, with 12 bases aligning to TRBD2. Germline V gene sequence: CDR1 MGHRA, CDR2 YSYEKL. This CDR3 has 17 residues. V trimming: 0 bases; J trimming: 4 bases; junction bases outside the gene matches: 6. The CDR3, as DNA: TGCGCCAGCAGCCAAGATCAAGGACTAGCGGGATTAGAGACCCAGTACTTC. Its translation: CASSQDQGLAGLETQYF.

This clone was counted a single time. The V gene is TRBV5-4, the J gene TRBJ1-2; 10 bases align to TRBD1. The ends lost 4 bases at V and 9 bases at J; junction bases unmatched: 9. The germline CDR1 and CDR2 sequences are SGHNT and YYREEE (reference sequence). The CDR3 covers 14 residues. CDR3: CASSLDRGFMSYTF. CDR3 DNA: TGTGCCAGCAGCCTGGACAGGGGGTTTATGAGCTACACCTTC. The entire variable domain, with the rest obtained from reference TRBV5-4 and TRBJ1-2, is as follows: ETGVTQSPTHLIKTRGQQVTLRCSSQSGHNTVSWYQQALGQGPQFIFQYYREEENGRGNFPPRFSGLQFPNYSSELNVNALELDDSALYLCASSLDRGFMSYTFGSGTRLTVV.

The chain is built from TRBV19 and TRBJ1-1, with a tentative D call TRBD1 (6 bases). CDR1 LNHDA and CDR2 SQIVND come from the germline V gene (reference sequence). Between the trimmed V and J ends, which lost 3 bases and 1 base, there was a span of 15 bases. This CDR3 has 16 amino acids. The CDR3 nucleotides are TGTGCCAGTAGTATCTCCTTGACAGGAGCGAACACTGAAGCTTTCTTT. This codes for CASSISLTGANTEAFF.

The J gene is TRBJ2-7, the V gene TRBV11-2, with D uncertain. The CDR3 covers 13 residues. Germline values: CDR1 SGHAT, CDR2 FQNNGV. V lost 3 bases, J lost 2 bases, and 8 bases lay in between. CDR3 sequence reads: CASSFGVPYEQYF. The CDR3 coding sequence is TGTGCCAGCAGCTTTGGGGTCCCCTACGAGCAGTACTTC.

The CDR3 DNA sequence: TGTGCCAGCAGTTGGCTTCAGGGGCAAGACTATGGCTACACCTTC. Translation gives CASSWLQGQDYGYTF. This chain connects TRBV28 to TRBJ1-2; tentatively, D is TRBD1 (6 bases). V shed 4 bases and J shed 3 bases, with 15 bases lying between them. Per the germline V gene, CDR1 is MDHEN and CDR2 is SYDVKM. The CDR3 consists of 15 residues.

The CDR3 protein is CSVIAEFSYNEQFF. In DNA form, the CDR3 reads TGCAGCGTCATAGCGGAATTCTCCTACAATGAGCAGTTCTTC. The chain joins TRBV29-1 to TRBJ2-1; a weak D match, TRBD2 (6 bases). The CDR3 has 14 residues. With 6 bases removed from V and 0 bases from J, the gap between germline ends came to 12 bases. The germline gives CDR1 SQVTM, CDR2 ANQGSEA.

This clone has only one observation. CDR3 in amino acids: CASMTAHYGYTF. The CDR3 DNA reads TGTGCCAGCATGACAGCTCACTATGGCTACACCTTC. The chain couples TRBV7-9 to TRBJ1-2; tentative D call: TRBD1 (5 bases). Looked up from germline, CDR1 is SEHNR and CDR2 is FQNEAQ (reference sequence). The germline V and J ends were trimmed by 7 bases and 3 bases, with 9 bases remaining between them. This CDR3 has 12 residues. The full variable domain, with the rest looked up from reference TRBV7-9 and TRBJ1-2, is DTGVSQNPRHKITKRGQNVTFRCDPISEHNRLYWYRQTLGQGPEFLTYFQNEAQLEKSRLLSDRFSAERPKGSFSTLEIQRTEQGDSAMYLCASMTAHYGYTFGSGTRLTVV.

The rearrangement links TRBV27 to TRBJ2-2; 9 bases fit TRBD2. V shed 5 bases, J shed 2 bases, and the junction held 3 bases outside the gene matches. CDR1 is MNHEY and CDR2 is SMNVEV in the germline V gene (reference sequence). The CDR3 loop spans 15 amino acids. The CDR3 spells CASSNLAGNTGELFF. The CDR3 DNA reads TGTGCCAGCAGTAACCTAGCGGGAAACACCGGGGAGCTGTTTTTT.

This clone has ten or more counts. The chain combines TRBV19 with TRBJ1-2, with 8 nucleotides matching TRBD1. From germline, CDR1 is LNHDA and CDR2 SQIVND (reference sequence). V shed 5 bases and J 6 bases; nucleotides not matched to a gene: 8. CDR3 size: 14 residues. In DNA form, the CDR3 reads TGTGCCAGTAGTTCAAGGACAGGGTACGATGGCTACACCTTC. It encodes CASSSRTGYDGYTF.

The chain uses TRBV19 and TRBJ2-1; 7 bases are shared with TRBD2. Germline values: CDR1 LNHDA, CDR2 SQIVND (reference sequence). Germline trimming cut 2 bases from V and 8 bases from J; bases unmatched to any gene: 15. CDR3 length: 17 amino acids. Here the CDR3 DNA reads TGTGCCAGTAGTATAAGGACTAGTTGGTTGTCCACCGATGAGCAGTTCTTC. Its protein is CASSIRTSWLSTDEQFF. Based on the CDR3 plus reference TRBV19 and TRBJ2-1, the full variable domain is DGGITQSPKYLFRKEGQNVTLSCEQNLNHDAMYWYRQDPGQGLRLIYYSQIVNDFQKGDIAEGYSVSREKKESFPLTVTSAQKNPTAFYLCASSIRTSWLSTDEQFFGPGTRLTVL.

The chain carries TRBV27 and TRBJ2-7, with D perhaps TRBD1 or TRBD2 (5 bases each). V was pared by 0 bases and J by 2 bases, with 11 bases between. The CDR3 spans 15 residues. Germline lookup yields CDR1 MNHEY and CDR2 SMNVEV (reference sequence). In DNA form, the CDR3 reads TGTGCCAGCAGTTTATCGAGGGGTAAGGCCTACGAGCAGTACTTC. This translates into CASSLSRGKAYEQYF.

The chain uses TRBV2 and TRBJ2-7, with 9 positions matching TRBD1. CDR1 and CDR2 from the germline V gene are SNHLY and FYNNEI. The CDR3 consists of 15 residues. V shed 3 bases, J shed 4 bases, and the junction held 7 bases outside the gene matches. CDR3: CASSDAGTGFYEQYF. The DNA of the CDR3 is TGTGCCAGCAGTGACGCCGGGACAGGGTTTTACGAGCAGTACTTC.

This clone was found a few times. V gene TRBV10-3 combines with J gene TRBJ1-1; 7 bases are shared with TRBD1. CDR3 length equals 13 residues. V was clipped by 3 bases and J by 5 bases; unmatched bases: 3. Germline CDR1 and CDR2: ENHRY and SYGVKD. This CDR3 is CAISDTGVTEAFF. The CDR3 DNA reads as TGTGCCATCAGTGATACAGGGGTAACTGAAGCTTTCTTT.

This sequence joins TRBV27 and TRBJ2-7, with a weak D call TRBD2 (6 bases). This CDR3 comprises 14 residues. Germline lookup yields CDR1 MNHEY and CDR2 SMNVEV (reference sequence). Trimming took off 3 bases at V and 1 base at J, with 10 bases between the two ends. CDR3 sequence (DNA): TGTGCCAGCAGTTTCCGGGCGGGATCCTACGAGCAGTACTTC. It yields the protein CASSFRAGSYEQYF.

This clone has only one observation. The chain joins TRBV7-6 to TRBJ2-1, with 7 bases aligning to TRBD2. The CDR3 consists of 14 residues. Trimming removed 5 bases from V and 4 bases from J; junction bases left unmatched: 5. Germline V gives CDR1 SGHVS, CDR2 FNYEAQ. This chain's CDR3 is CASSPGTTYNEQFF. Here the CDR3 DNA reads TGTGCCAGCAGCCCGGGGACTACTTACAATGAGCAGTTCTTC.

The CDR3 nucleotides read TGCGCCAGCAGCCAAGACAGCAATGAGCAGTTCTTC. Protein: CASSQDSNEQFF. The chain employs TRBV4-3 and TRBJ2-1; D unclear. Germline CDR1 and CDR2: LGHNA and YSLEER. With 0 bases removed from V and 6 bases from J, the gap between germline ends came to 3 bases. This CDR3 spans 12 amino acids.